This entry features one TCR beta chain sequence. Its antigen remains unknown. The data are from a study of T-cell reconstitution after alpha-beta-depleted transplantation in children. Study outcomes and limitations: Recipient T cells and thymic progenitors that survived gave rise to the high TCRbeta diversity observed at day 60 in some patients. After transplant, at about two months, alpha-beta T cells were reportedly derived from several hundred expanded graft clones. T-cell counts and diversity were attributed mostly to newly produced T cells one year after transplant.

Germline CDR1 reads SGHVS; CDR2 reads FQNEAQ. V lost 5 bases to trimming and J lost 3 bases; unmatched junction nucleotides: 12. This CDR3 spans 17 amino acids. Preparing the TCRbeta library involved the use of unique molecular identifiers. TCRdb reprocessed the PCR reads via MiXCR and lists one record per CDR3 protein. Among 750,000 to 950,000 distinct CDR3 sequences listed, under 20% were seen once. This chain links TRBV7-8 with TRBJ2-1; the match to TRBD2 covers 8 bases. The sequence was obtained from a male patient younger than 18 who had a stem cell transplant for acute lymphoblastic leukemia, so the T cells may come from the graft donor. The specimen was PBMCs, mostly from graft donor cells, collected 360 days after TCRalphabeta/CD19-depleted stem cell transplant. Here the CDR3 reads CASSKLGRLAGYNEQFF. CDR3 DNA sequence: TGTGCCAGCAGCAAACTGGGTAGGCTAGCGGGCTACAATGAGCAGTTCTTC. Complete variable domain (other parts from reference TRBV7-8 and TRBJ2-1): GAGVSQSPRYKVAKRGQDVALRCDPISGHVSLFWYQQALGQGPEFLTYFQNEAQLDKSGLPSDRFFAERPEGSVSTLKIQRTQQEDSAVYLCASSKLGRLAGYNEQFFGPGTRLTVL.